The sequence of this T cell receptor (beta chain) was determined in a study of OX40 agonist ivuxolimab in advanced cancers. Study outcomes and limitations: Nonresponders, in some cases, also had low normalized T-cell clonal expansion. Among T cells, CD8+ cells averaged more expanded clones than CD4+ cells. The expanded peripheral T cells' antigen specificity was not determined.

The protocol was immunoSEQ multiplex PCR, while the TCRdb copy is restricted to in-frame clones and leaves out a portion. The table lists approximately 58,000 clones, 91% of them singletons. Of note for this clone: The antigen is unknown.

The CDR3 covers 16 residues. Unmatched junction bases numbered 9, after V lost 2 bases and J lost 2 bases. Germline CDR1 and CDR2: SGHRS and YFSETQ. This TCR was sampled from an adult with an advanced solid tumor such as melanoma, head and neck, liver or kidney cancer. The V and J genes are TRBV5-1 and TRBJ2-7; 8 bases match TRBD1. Here the sequenced sample was CD4+ or CD8+ T cells sorted from blood, taken in a trial of the OX40 agonist ivuxolimab. CDR3 residues: CASSFETGGSTYEQYF. CDR3 bases: TGCGCCAGCAGCTTCGAAACAGGGGGGAGTACCTACGAGCAGTACTTC.